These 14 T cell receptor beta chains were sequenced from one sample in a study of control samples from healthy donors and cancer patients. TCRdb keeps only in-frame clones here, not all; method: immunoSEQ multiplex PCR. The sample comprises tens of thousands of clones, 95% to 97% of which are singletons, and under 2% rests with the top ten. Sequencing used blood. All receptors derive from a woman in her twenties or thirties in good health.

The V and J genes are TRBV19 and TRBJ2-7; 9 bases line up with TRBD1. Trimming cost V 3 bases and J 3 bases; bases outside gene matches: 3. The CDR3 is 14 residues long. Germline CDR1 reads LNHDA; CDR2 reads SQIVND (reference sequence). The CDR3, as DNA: TGTGCCAGTAGTATGGGGGACAGGGTCTACGAGCAGTACTTC. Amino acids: CASSMGDRVYEQYF.

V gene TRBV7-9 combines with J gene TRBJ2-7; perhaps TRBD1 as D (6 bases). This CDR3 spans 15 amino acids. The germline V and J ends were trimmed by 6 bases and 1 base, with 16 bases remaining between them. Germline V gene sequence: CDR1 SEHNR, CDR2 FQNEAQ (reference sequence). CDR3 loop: CASSHPWGQSYEQYF. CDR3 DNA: TGTGCCAGCAGTCACCCCTGGGGGCAGTCCTACGAGCAGTACTTC.

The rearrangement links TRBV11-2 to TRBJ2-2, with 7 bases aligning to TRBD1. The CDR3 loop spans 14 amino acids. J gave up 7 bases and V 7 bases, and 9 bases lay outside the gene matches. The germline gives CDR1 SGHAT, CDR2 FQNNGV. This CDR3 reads CASTVPNRGGELFF. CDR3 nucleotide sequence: TGTGCCAGCACCGTACCAAACAGGGGCGGGGAGCTGTTTTTT.

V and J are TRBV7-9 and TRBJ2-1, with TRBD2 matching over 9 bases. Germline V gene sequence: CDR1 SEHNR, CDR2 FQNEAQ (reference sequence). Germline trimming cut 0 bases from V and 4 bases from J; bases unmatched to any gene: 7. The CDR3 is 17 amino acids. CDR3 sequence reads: CASSLARRTSVYNEQFF. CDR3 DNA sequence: TGTGCCAGCAGCTTAGCTCGACGGACTAGCGTATACAATGAGCAGTTCTTC.

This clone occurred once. For the CDR3, the DNA is TGTGCCAGTAGTATCTTGAGATTCGATCAGCCCCAGCATTTT. It translates to CASSILRFDQPQHF. The chain is built from TRBV19 and TRBJ1-5, with no clear D. CDR1 LNHDA and CDR2 SQIVND come from the germline V gene (reference sequence). V shed 3 bases and J shed 5 bases, with 11 bases lying between them. The CDR3 covers 14 residues.

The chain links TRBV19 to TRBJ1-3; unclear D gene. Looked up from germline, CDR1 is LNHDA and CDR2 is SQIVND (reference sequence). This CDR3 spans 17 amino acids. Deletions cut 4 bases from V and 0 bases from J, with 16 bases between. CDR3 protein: CASSKGGLLRSGNTIYF. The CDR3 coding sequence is TGTGCCAGTAGTAAAGGCGGACTCCTCCGCTCTGGAAACACCATATATTTT.

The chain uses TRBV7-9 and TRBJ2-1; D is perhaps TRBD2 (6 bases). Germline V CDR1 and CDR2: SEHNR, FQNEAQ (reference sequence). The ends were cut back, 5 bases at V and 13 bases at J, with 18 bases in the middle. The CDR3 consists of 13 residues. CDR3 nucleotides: TGTGCCAGCAGCCCGTCAGGGACTCTAGCTCAGTTCTTC. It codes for CASSPSGTLAQFF.

CDR3 region: CASSESIHEQYF. For the CDR3, the DNA is TGCGCCAGCAGTGAGTCTATCCACGAGCAGTACTTC. The chain links TRBV10-2 to TRBJ2-7; D is unclear. The length of the CDR3 is 12 residues. Germline V gene lookup returns CDR1 WSHSY and CDR2 SAAADI. Trimming took 0 bases from V and 5 from J, leaving 5 bases between them.

The CDR3 region is CASSVAVGPGPQHF. In nucleotides, the CDR3 is TGTGCCAGCAGCGTAGCTGTAGGACCAGGGCCCCAGCATTTT. The chain links TRBV9 to TRBJ1-5; D gene unclear. The germline V gene encodes CDR1 SGDLS and CDR2 YYNGEE. The CDR3 sequence is 14 residues long. Trimming stripped 0 bases from V and 9 bases from J, with 13 bases between.

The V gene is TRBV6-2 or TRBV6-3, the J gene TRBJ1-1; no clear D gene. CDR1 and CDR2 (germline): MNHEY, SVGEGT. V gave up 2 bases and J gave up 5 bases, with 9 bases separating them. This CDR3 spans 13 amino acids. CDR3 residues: CASSYGRGTEAFF. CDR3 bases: TGTGCCAGCAGTTACGGGAGAGGGACTGAAGCTTTCTTT.

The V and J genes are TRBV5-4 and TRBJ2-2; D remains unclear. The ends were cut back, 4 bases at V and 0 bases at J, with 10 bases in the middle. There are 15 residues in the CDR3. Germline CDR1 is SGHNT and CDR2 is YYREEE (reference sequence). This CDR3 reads CASSPESTNTGELFF. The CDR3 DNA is TGTGCCAGCAGCCCCGAGTCCACGAACACCGGGGAGCTGTTTTTT.

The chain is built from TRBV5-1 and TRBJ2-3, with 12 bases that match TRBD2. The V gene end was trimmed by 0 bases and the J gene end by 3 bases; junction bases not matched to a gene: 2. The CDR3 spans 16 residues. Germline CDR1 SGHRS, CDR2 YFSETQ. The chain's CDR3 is CASSLETSGSTDTQYF. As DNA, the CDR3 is TGCGCCAGCAGCTTGGAGACTAGCGGGAGTACAGATACGCAGTATTTT.

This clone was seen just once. The CDR3 protein is CASSFRWGEAFF. The CDR3 nucleotides are TGTGCCAGCAGTTTTAGATGGGGCGAGGCTTTCTTT. This chain connects TRBV28 to TRBJ1-1; weak D call: TRBD1 (5 bases). Trimming shortened V by 3 bases and J by 11 bases, and 13 bases separated the two germline ends. CDR3 length equals 12 residues. Germline CDR1 reads MDHEN; CDR2 reads SYDVKM.

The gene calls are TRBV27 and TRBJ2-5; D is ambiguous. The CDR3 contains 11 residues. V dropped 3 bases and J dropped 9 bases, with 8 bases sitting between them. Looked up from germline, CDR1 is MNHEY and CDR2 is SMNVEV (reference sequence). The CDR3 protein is CASSLYRPQYF. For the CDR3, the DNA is TGTGCCAGCAGTTTGTATCGGCCCCAGTACTTC.